The present T cell receptor (beta chain) was sequenced within a study of blood T cells in healthy people across ages. Study-level results: TCR beta diversity was tightly associated with the proportion of naive T cells.

Next came a second PCR, run for about 7 to 12 cycles, which used a sample-barcoded 5' primer along with a J-beta primer mix. Through a template-switch adaptor with 12 random nucleotides, each cDNA molecule received a tag. Per-sample output comprised a minimum of 3 million paired-end reads containing CDR3. TCRdb called the 5' RACE reads again in MiXCR, with one record for every CDR3 protein. The sample contains 700,000 or so distinct CDR3 sequences, around a fifth of which appear only once. CDR1 and CDR2 (germline): DFQATT, SNEGSKA (reference sequence). The CDR3 length is 13 residues. V gave up 3 bases and J gave up 3 bases, with 11 bases separating them. This clonotype appeared a few times. The antigen is not known.

Sequencing was performed on blood. The TCR sequence derives from a man in his 70s in good health. V is TRBV20-1 and J is TRBJ2-5; D is unclear. Written as DNA, the CDR3 is TGCAGTGCTAGGGCGAGGAGAGAAGAGACCCAGTACTTC. Its protein is CSARARREETQYF.